This entry describes one T cell receptor beta chain. This table comes from immunoSEQ multiplex PCR, and its TCRdb copy is limited to in-frame clones, with some not included. The sample lists hundreds of thousands of clones, roughly 86% seen once, with 0.0094% in the top ten. This record belongs to a study of shared T cell receptors in the human thymus. The CDR3 contains 17 residues. Germline V CDR1 and CDR2: LGHNA, YSLEER. Unmatched junction bases numbered 15, after V lost 3 bases and J lost 8 bases. The same sample was also used in a study of human thymus T cells. From that study: Thymus pieces cut out during corrective heart surgery were the tissue that was used. Related reports documented highly overlapping thymic repertoires among unrelated individuals.

The sequence was collected from a boy in the first two years of life with a congenital heart defect. Sequenced material: thymocytes. The chain carries TRBV4-3 and TRBJ2-1; TRBD2 agrees at 8 bases. The CDR3 reads CASSQEPQASGLDEQFF. Written as DNA, the CDR3 is TGCGCCAGCAGCCAGGAGCCCCAGGCTAGCGGGCTCGATGAGCAGTTCTTC.